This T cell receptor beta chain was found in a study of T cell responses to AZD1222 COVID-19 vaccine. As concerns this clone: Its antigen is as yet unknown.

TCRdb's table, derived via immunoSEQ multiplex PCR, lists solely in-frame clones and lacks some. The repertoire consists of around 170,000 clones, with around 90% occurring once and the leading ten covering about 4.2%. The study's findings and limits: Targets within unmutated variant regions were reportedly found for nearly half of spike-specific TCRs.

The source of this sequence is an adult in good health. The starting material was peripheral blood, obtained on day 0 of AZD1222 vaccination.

The chain's CDR3 is CASTSGSPSYNEQFF. The CDR3 DNA follows: TGTGCCAGTACTAGCGGGAGTCCTTCCTACAATGAGCAGTTCTTC. The chain has TRBV19 and TRBJ2-1; 10 bases line up with TRBD2. The germline gives CDR1 LNHDA, CDR2 SQIVND (reference sequence). After removal of 7 bases from V and 1 base from J, the junction contained 4 bases not matched to a gene. The CDR3 totals 15 residues.